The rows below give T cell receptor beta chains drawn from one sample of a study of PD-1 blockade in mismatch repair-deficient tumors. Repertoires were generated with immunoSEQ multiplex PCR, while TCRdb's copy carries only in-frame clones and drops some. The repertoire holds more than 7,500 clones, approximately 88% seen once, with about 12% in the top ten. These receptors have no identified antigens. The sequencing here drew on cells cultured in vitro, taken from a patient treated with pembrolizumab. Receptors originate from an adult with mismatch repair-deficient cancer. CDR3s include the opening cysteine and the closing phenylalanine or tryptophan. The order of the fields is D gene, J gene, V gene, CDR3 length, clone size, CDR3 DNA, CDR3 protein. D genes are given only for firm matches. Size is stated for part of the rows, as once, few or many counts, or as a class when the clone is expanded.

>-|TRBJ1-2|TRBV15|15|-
TGTGCCACCAGCAGAGGTGTGACCGCTAACTATGGCTACACCTTC
CATSRGVTANYGYTF
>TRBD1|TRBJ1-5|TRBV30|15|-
TGTGCCTGGAGCGACGGGACAGGGCTAAATCAGCCCCAGCATTTT
CAWSDGTGLNQPQHF
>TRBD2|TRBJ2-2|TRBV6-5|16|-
TGTGCCAGCAGTTACGGTGGACTAGCGGGTGCCGGGGAGCTGTTTTTT
CASSYGGLAGAGELFF
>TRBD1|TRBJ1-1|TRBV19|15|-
TGTGCCAGTAGTCCAAGGACAGGGAAAGGGACTGAAGCTTTCTTT
CASSPRTGKGTEAFF
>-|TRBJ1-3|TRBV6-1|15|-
TGTGCCAGCAGTGACTCGGGACACTCTGGAAACACCATATATTTT
CASSDSGHSGNTIYF
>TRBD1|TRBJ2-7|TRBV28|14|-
TGTGCCAGCAGGGCGGACAGGGTTATTCACGAGCAGTACTTC
CASRADRVIHEQYF
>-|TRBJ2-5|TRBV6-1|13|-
TGTGCCAGCATGCAGGCGCTCCCAGAGACCCAGTACTTC
CASMQALPETQYF
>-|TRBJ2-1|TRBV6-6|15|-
TGTGCCAGCAGCTCGCCGGACAGAAGCTACAATGAGCAGTTCTTC
CASSSPDRSYNEQFF
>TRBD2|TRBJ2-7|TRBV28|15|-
TGTGCCAGCATTGGTTATCAGCGGGATGGGTACGAGCAGTACTTC
CASIGYQRDGYEQYF
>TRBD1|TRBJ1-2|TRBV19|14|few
TGTGCCAGTAGTATCCAGGGGGGGCGTTGGGACTACACCTTC
CASSIQGGRWDYTF
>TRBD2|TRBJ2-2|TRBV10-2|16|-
TGCGCCAGCCGTGTGTCGGGTAGCGGGAACGGCGGGGAGCTGTTTTTT
CASRVSGSGNGGELFF
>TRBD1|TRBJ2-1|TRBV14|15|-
TGTGCCAGCAGCTCCCGGGACAGGGTTTTTAATGAGCAGTTCTTC
CASSSRDRVFNEQFF
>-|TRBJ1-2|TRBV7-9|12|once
TGTGCCAGCAGCAAAGATAACTATGGCTACACCTTC
CASSKDNYGYTF
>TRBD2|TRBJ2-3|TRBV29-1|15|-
TGCAGCGTTACGACTAGCGGGGGACCCACAGATACGCAGTATTTT
CSVTTSGGPTDTQYF
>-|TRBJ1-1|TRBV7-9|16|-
TGTGCCAGCAGCTTAGGAGGGGGGAGGATGAACACTGAAGCTTTCTTT
CASSLGGGRMNTEAFF
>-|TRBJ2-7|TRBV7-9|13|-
TGTGCCAGCAGCTTCGTAGGGTCTAACGAGCAGTACTTC
CASSFVGSNEQYF
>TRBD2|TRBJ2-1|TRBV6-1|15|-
TGTGCCAGCATGTCAGCGGGAGCCACCTACAATGAGCAGTTCTTC
CASMSAGATYNEQFF
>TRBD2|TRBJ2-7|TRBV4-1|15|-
TGCGCCAGCAGCCAAGTACTAGCGGGAGGTGACGAGCAGTACTTC
CASSQVLAGGDEQYF
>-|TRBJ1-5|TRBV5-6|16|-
TGTGCCAGCAGCTTGGGGGGGCTGGGGAGTAATCAGCCCCAGCATTTT
CASSLGGLGSNQPQHF
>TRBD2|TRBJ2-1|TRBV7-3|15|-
TGTGCCAGCAGCACAACTAGCGGCCCTTACAATGAGCAGTTCTTC
CASSTTSGPYNEQFF
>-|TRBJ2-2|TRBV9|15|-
TGTGCCAGCAGCGTAGGAACAGTCAACACCGGGGAGCTGTTTTTT
CASSVGTVNTGELFF
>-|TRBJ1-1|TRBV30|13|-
TGTGCCTGGAGTGTAGGGGGGCCCGGGGAAGCTTTCTTT
CAWSVGGPGEAFF
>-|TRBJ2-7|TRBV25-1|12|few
TGTGCCAGCAGTGAAGGCATTGGCAAGCAGTACTTC
CASSEGIGKQYF
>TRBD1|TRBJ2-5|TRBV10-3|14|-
TGTGCCATCAGTGGGACAGGGGCCCAGGAGACCCAGTACTTC
CAISGTGAQETQYF
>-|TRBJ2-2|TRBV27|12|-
TGTGCCAGCAGTTTAACCCCCGGGGAGCTGTTTTTT
CASSLTPGELFF
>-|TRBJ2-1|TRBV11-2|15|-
TGTGCCAGCAGCCCGGGACTCCCATCCTACAATGAGCAGTTCTTC
CASSPGLPSYNEQFF
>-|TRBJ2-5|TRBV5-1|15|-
TGCGCCAGCAGCCTCATCGACTCCGGCGGGGAGACCCAGTACTTC
CASSLIDSGGETQYF
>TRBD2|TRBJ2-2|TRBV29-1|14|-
TGCAGCGTCCTTAGCGGGAGGAACACCGGGGAGCTGTTTTTT
CSVLSGRNTGELFF
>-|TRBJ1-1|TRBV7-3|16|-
TGTGCCAGCAGCCCTTCCAAGACAGGCGGCAACACTGAAGCTTTCTTT
CASSPSKTGGNTEAFF
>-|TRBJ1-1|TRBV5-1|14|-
TGCGCCAGCAGTTTAGACGGGGGAAACACTGAAGCTTTCTTT
CASSLDGGNTEAFF
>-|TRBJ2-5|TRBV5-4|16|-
TGTGCCAGCAGCTTGGTTTTCAGGGGGGGAAAAGAGACCCAGTACTTC
CASSLVFRGGKETQYF
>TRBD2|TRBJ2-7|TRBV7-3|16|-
TGTGCCAGCAGCTTATGGACTAGCGGGGGGTACTACGAGCAGTACTTC
CASSLWTSGGYYEQYF
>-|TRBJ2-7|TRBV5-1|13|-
TGCGCCAGCAGCTTGGGAGCCAGCTACGAGCAGTACTTC
CASSLGASYEQYF
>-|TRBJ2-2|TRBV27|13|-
TGTGCCAGCAGTTTTCTAGCGCCTGGGGAGCTGTTTTTT
CASSFLAPGELFF
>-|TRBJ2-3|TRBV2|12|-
TGTGCCAGCAGTGTAGGGAGAGATACGCAGTATTTT
CASSVGRDTQYF
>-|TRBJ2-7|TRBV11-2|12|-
TGTGCCAGCAGCTTGACTGGCTACGAGCAGTACTTC
CASSLTGYEQYF
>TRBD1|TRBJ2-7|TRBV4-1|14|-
TGCGCCAGCAGCCCTCGACAGGGGACCCACGAGCAGTACTTC
CASSPRQGTHEQYF
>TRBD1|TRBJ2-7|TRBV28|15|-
TGTGCCAGCAGTCGACAGGGGGCCAGCTCCTACGAGCAGTACTTC
CASSRQGASSYEQYF